This T cell receptor (beta chain) was identified in a study of T cell responses to AZD1222 COVID-19 vaccine. In the study overall: Second-dose schedules of about 4 or about 12 weeks were combined. Points from the study as a whole: Without day 14 samples, only post-peak T cell repertoires were studied. Close to half of all spike-specific TCRs reportedly target regions of the variants that are unmutated. Baseline serostatus was positive in only a handful of AZD1222 recipients.

This CDR3 comprises 15 residues. Trimming removed 5 bases from V and 0 bases from J, with 14 bases in between. Germline V gene data show CDR1 as SGHAT and CDR2 as FQNNGV. In the case of this clone: No antigen is known for it.

Clones were read by immunoSEQ multiplex PCR, and TCRdb kept only the in-frame ones, dropping some. This repertoire shows over 50,000 clones, 80% to 85% found once; its top ten account for around 6.6%. This chain connects TRBV11-2 to TRBJ2-7, with TRBD2 as a possible D gene (5 bases). The sample was peripheral blood, taken on day 0 of AZD1222 vaccination. This clonotype originated in an adult in good health. The CDR3 is CASSLAGAVSYEQYF. The CDR3 DNA reads as TGTGCCAGCAGCCTAGCCGGTGCGGTCTCCTACGAGCAGTACTTC. The complete variable domain, with remaining parts taken from reference TRBV11-2 and TRBJ2-7, reads EAGVAQSPRYKIIEKRQSVAFWCNPISGHATLYWYQQILGQGPKLLIQFQNNGVVDDSQLPKDRFSAERLKGVDSTLKIQPAKLEDSAVYLCASSLAGAVSYEQYFGPGTRLTVT.